This TCR beta chain stems from a study of OX40 agonist ivuxolimab in advanced cancers. Overall study: From 23 to 79 years was the age range, with a mean of around 56 years, and approximately 84% were male. Study findings and constraints: By week 6 at 0.1 to 3.0 mg/kg, blood CD4+ and CD8+ T cells had expanded clonally.

Assay: immunoSEQ multiplex PCR; the TCRdb copy retains only in-frame clones and omits some. The sample records 60,000 to 90,000 clones, about nine tenths being singletons. In regard to this clone: Its target is unknown.

CDR1 and CDR2 from the germline V gene are PRHDT and FYEKMQ (reference sequence). The germline V and J ends were trimmed by 2 bases and 8 bases, with 12 bases remaining between them. The CDR3 loop spans 14 amino acids. This specimen was CD4+ or CD8+ T cells sorted from blood, taken in a trial of the OX40 agonist ivuxolimab. This sequence joins TRBV13 and TRBJ1-4, with D maybe TRBD1 (5 bases). This TCR was recovered from an adult with an advanced solid tumor such as melanoma, head and neck, liver or kidney cancer. Written as DNA, the CDR3 is TGTGCCAGCAGCTTATTGGCAGGGACCGAAAAACTGTTTTTT. It translates to CASSLLAGTEKLFF.